The rows below give T cell receptor beta chains drawn from one sample of a study of T cell responses to AZD1222 COVID-19 vaccine. Clones were read by immunoSEQ multiplex PCR, and TCRdb kept only the in-frame ones, dropping some. The sample has some 200,000 clones; 80% to 95% are singletons. Sequenced here: peripheral blood, sampled 28 days after the second AZD1222 dose. These receptors were taken from an adult who received the AZD1222 COVID-19 vaccine. Both conserved end residues are part of each CDR3. D genes are given only for firm matches. For some rows the clone size is stated as once, few or many, or as a class when expanded; others skip it.

size,D,V,J,CDR3,DNA
-,-,TRBV12-3/TRBV12-4,TRBJ1-2,CASTGTAAYGYTF,TGTGCCAGCACTGGGACCGCTGCCTATGGCTACACCTTC
-,TRBD1,TRBV6-5,TRBJ2-1,CASSYSGTGVRNEQFF,TGTGCCAGCAGTTACTCCGGGACAGGGGTGAGGAATGAGCAGTTCTTC
-,-,TRBV7-9,TRBJ1-2,CASSRQRYGYTF,TGTGCCAGCAGCCGACAGAGGTATGGCTACACCTTC
-,TRBD1,TRBV11-1,TRBJ2-3,CASSSGTGVSTDTQYF,TGTGCCAGCAGCTCCGGGACAGGGGTCAGCACAGATACGCAGTATTTT
-,-,TRBV29-1,TRBJ2-3,CSGAIGARTDTQYF,TGCAGCGGAGCGATAGGCGCCCGCACAGATACGCAGTATTTT
-,TRBD1,TRBV2,TRBJ1-2,CASSKGQGVIPNYGYTF,TGTGCCAGCAGTAAGGGACAGGGGGTAATCCCTAACTATGGCTACACCTTC
-,-,TRBV12-2,TRBJ1-5,CASRLSHRDSNQPQHF,TGTGCAAGTCGCCTAAGCCACAGGGATAGCAATCAGCCCCAGCATTTT
-,-,TRBV27,TRBJ1-3,CASSLRAGPGNTIYF,TGTGCCAGCAGTTTAAGGGCAGGGCCAGGTAACACCATATATTTT
-,-,TRBV27,TRBJ2-5,CASSLSGQETQYF,TGTGCCAGCAGTTTGTCGGGGCAAGAGACCCAGTACTTC
-,-,TRBV5-1,TRBJ1-1,CASSLVVSRNTEAFF,TGCGCCAGCAGCTTGGTAGTTAGCCGGAACACTGAAGCTTTCTTT
-,-,TRBV18,TRBJ1-1,CASSPPSRAEAFF,TGTGCCAGCTCACCACCGTCGCGGGCTGAAGCTTTCTTT
-,-,TRBV3-1/TRBV3-2,TRBJ2-1,CASSQGTGVYNEQFF,TGTGCCAGCAGCCAAGGTACGGGGGTCTACAATGAGCAGTTCTTC
-,TRBD2,TRBV6-6,TRBJ2-7,CASSSAGGPNEQYF,TGTGCCAGCAGTTCAGCGGGAGGGCCTAACGAGCAGTACTTC
-,-,TRBV7-6,TRBJ1-2,CASSPRGVGNYGYTF,TGTGCCAGCAGCCCCCGTGGCGTGGGTAACTATGGCTACACCTTC
-,TRBD1,TRBV10-1,TRBJ1-1,CASSEAVGQGRTEAFF,TGCGCCAGCAGTGAGGCAGTAGGACAGGGACGAACTGAAGCTTTCTTT
-,TRBD1,TRBV6-5,TRBJ1-4,CASSYSGQGGEKLFF,TGTGCCAGCAGTTACTCGGGACAGGGCGGGGAAAAACTGTTTTTT
-,TRBD1,TRBV2,TRBJ1-5,CASSQDRGLNQPQHF,TGTGCCAGCAGTCAGGACAGGGGGCTCAATCAGCCCCAGCATTTT
once,-,TRBV29-1,TRBJ1-2,CSVEVGSLGRASGYTF,TGCAGCGTTGAAGTGGGGTCCCTGGGCAGGGCGAGTGGCTACACCTTC
once,-,TRBV5-1,TRBJ2-3,CASSFPWADTDTQYF,TGCGCCAGCAGCTTTCCATGGGCAGACACAGATACGCAGTATTTT
once,-,TRBV24-1,TRBJ2-1,CATSDRSGLKQFF,TGTGCCACCAGTGACCGCTCTGGACTTAAGCAGTTCTTC
-,-,TRBV30,TRBJ1-4,CAWSGGGEKLFF,TGTGCCTGGAGTGGAGGTGGGGAAAAACTGTTTTTT
-,-,TRBV6-1,TRBJ1-2,CASSEAREGHGYTF,TGTGCCAGCAGTGAAGCTCGAGAGGGGCATGGCTACACCTTC